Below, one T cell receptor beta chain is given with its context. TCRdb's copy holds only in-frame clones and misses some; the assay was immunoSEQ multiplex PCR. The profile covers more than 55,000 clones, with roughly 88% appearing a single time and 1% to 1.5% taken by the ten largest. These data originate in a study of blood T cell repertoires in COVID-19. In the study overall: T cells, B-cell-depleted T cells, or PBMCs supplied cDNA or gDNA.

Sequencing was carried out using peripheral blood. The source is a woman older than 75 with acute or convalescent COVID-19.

The CDR3 coding sequence is TGTGCCAGCAGCCCTAAGACAGGGACCTACGAGCAGTACTTC. It specifies CASSPKTGTYEQYF. The chain is built from TRBV7-9 and TRBJ2-7; 7 bases map to TRBD1. The CDR3 has 14 amino acids. V was clipped by 5 bases and J by 2 bases; unmatched bases: 6. Looked up from germline, CDR1 is SEHNR and CDR2 is FQNEAQ (reference sequence).